This is a list of T cell receptor beta chains from one sample in a study of OX40 agonist ivuxolimab in advanced cancers. Here immunoSEQ multiplex PCR was the method, and the copy in TCRdb shows in-frame clones only, minus some. The table has roughly 23,000 clones, about four fifths seen once. The sequences come from CD4+ or CD8+ T cells sorted from blood, collected in a trial of the OX40 agonist ivuxolimab. The receptors originated from an adult with an advanced solid tumor such as melanoma, head and neck, liver or kidney cancer. The conserved cysteine and the conserved F or W are not part of the CDR3 here.

TRBV19	TRBJ1-1	12	ASSSGTFTTEAF
TRBV21-1	TRBJ2-3	9	ASSRADTQY
TRBV29-1	TRBJ2-2	15	SVEYGLAETNTGELF
TRBV7-9	TRBJ2-5	17	ASSLAVGEDRQYQETQY
TRBV4-1	TRBJ2-4	13	ASSQDEAGTDIQY
TRBV13	TRBJ1-5	14	ASGGQGALSNQPQH
TRBV21-1	TRBJ2-3	13	ASSSSGRGADTQY
TRBV19	TRBJ2-1	10	ATKIGGGEQF
TRBV2	TRBJ2-1	12	ASSEDRGLNEQF
TRBV27	TRBJ1-3	13	ASRTEGGLGNTIY
TRBV11-2	TRBJ2-1	14	ASSYNMGSTYNEQF
TRBV5-1	TRBJ2-7	12	ASSLAGVPYEQY
TRBV6-1	TRBJ2-7	10	ASSGTGNEQY
TRBV27	TRBJ1-4	14	ASSFVQPATNEKLF
TRBV9	TRBJ2-7	13	ASSPGTGVSYEQY
TRBV29-1	TRBJ2-2	9	SSGQGGELF
TRBV7-9	TRBJ2-7	16	ASSPAGTEINYSYEQY
TRBV19	.	11	AVLDRDSYEQY
TRBV11-2	TRBJ1-1	13	ASSAPGVLNTEAF
TRBV10-3	TRBJ1-5	11	ATWDSSNQPQH
TRBV5-1	TRBJ1-6	13	ASSLTQGRVFPLH
TRBV11-2	TRBJ1-1	10	ASSLPYREAF
TRBV15	TRBJ1-1	12	ATSRGQGDTEAF
TRBV27	TRBJ2-1	11	ASSLGIFNEQF
TRBV9	TRBJ2-1	13	ASSPVSSSYNEQF
TRBV27	TRBJ2-7	13	ASSLSLGGRHEQY
TRBV4-2	TRBJ1-2	11	ASSRERDYGYT
TRBV13	TRBJ2-7	13	ASSLGDRAPYEQY
TRBV12-5	TRBJ1-2	11	ASGLGQVDGYT
TRBV27	TRBJ2-3	13	ASSLEGLLTDTQY
TRBV6-4	TRBJ2-1	14	ASSDWGQTPYNEQF
TRBV7-9	TRBJ1-4	13	ASSSRTGLNEKLF
TRBV30	TRBJ1-5	12	AWRLDRDNQPQH
TRBV19	TRBJ1-1	11	ASNPHLNTEAF
TRBV9	TRBJ2-7	15	ASSVSPSGGGGDEQY
TRBV5-8	TRBJ2-7	12	ASSSGTGTDEQY
TRBV14	TRBJ2-7	14	ASSQEVGTGLYEQY
TRBV4-1	TRBJ1-1	10	ASSLIQGVAF
TRBV7-2	TRBJ2-3	12	ASSPPGFTDTQY
TRBV7-7	TRBJ2-1	13	ASSPLLAGGLEQF
TRBV6-4	TRBJ2-2	11	ASREGATGELF
TRBV7-3	TRBJ2-5	11	ASSFAGRRSQY
TRBV27	TRBJ2-3	13	ASSLALRASDTQY
TRBV19	TRBJ2-1	11	ASSIVGRHEQF
TRBV6-1	TRBJ2-3	13	ASSEIGRERDTQY
TRBV6-5	TRBJ1-5	12	ASSFGLGNQPQH
TRBV30	TRBJ1-1	11	AWSSWGNTEAF
TRBV6-4	TRBJ1-5	15	ASSDSSGALSNQPQH
TRBV7-8	TRBJ2-6	13	ASRVQGSGANVLT
TRBV21-1	TRBJ2-6	17	ASRFPTGAGGFGANVLT
TRBV19	TRBJ2-7	11	ASGAGRAYEQY
TRBV27	TRBJ2-2	12	ASSFGGFTGELF
TRBV28	TRBJ1-1	11	ASSLGRNTEAF
TRBV28	TRBJ2-7	10	ASSLRALEQY
TRBV5-5	TRBJ2-1	12	ASSLVGGSHEQF
TRBV27	TRBJ2-1	13	ASSWDSFNYNEQF
TRBV7-6	TRBJ1-1	11	ASSSRGNTEAF
TRBV4-3	TRBJ2-7	11	ASSQHLDYEQY
TRBV2	TRBJ1-1	11	ASSWTQNTEAF